This T cell receptor (beta chain) stems from a study of blood T cell repertoires in COVID-19. Study context: PBMCs, B-cell-depleted T cells, or T cells were the source of the cDNA or gDNA that made up the material.

CDR1 SNHLY and CDR2 FYNNEI come from the germline V gene. The CDR3 is 14 residues long. Trimming took 7 bases from V and 6 from J; bases not matched to a gene: 5. Libraries were prepared by immunoSEQ multiplex PCR; TCRdb keeps only in-frame clonotypes and omits some of them. In the table there are 15,000 to 20,000 clones, roughly 91% of which are singletons. The receptor was derived from a human donor in a cohort sampled during active COVID-19. Specimen: peripheral blood. This chain joins TRBV2 and TRBJ1-6, with 8 bases lining up with TRBD1. CDR3: CASKETGGNSPLHF. The DNA for the CDR3 is TGTGCCAGCAAGGAAACAGGGGGTAATTCACCCCTCCACTTT.